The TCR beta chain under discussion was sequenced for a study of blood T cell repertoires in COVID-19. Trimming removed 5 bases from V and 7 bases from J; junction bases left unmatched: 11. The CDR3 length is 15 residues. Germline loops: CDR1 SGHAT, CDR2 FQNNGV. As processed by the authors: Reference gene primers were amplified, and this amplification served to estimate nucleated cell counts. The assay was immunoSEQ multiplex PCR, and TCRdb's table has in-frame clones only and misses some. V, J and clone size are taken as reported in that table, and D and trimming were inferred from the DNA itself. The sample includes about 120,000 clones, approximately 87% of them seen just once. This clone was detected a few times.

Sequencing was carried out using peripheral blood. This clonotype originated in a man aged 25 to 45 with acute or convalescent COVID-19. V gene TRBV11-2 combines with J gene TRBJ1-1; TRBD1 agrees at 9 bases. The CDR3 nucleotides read TGTGCCAGCAGCCAAACCTGGACAGGGGTAGGTGAAGCTTTCTTT. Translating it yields CASSQTWTGVGEAFF. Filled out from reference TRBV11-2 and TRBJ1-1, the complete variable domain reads EAGVAQSPRYKIIEKRQSVAFWCNPISGHATLYWYQQILGQGPKLLIQFQNNGVVDDSQLPKDRFSAERLKGVDSTLKIQPAKLEDSAVYLCASSQTWTGVGEAFFGQGTRLTVV.